Shown below are 29 T cell receptor beta chains from a single sample sequenced in a study of T cell responses to AZD1222 COVID-19 vaccine. Produced via immunoSEQ multiplex PCR; TCRdb's table is partial and in-frame only. The repertoire holds around 110,000 clones, roughly 85% seen once, with about 4% in the top ten. Specimen: peripheral blood, collected on day 0 of MenACWY control vaccination. Every receptor here comes from an adult in good health.

The CDR3 DNA reads TGTGCCAGCAGCTTAGACAGGGGGGCCAACGTCCTGACTTTC. It specifies CASSLDRGANVLTF. V usage is TRBV11-2 and J usage is TRBJ2-6; D gene ambiguous. Deletions cut 0 bases from V and 4 bases from J, with 4 bases between. The CDR3 sequence is 14 residues long. Germline CDR1 reads SGHAT; CDR2 reads FQNNGV.

This chain links TRBV5-1 with TRBJ1-1; 7 bases agree with TRBD1. The CDR3 has 14 residues. Germline CDR1 SGHRS, CDR2 YFSETQ. After removal of 4 bases from V and 2 bases from J, the junction contained 5 bases not matched to a gene. The CDR3 loop reads CASSEGALNTEAFF. As DNA, the CDR3 is TGCGCCAGCAGCGAGGGGGCCCTAAACACTGAAGCTTTCTTT.

This clone was observed once. The gene calls are TRBV19 and TRBJ1-4; 8 bases line up with TRBD1. Germline-derived CDR1 and CDR2 are LNHDA and SQIVND (reference sequence). This CDR3 contains 14 residues. J gave up 3 bases and V 5 bases, and 2 bases lay outside the gene matches. The CDR3 here is CASSPQGANEKLFF. In nucleotides, the CDR3 is TGTGCCAGTAGTCCACAGGGGGCTAATGAAAAACTGTTTTTT.

The J gene is TRBJ1-2, the V gene TRBV7-8; weak D call: TRBD1 (5 bases). The ends were cut back, 0 bases at V and 3 bases at J, with 5 bases in the middle. CDR3 length: 13 residues. Germline V gives CDR1 SGHVS, CDR2 FQNEAQ. DNA of the CDR3: TGTGCCAGCAGCTTAGCACAGGACTATGGCTACACCTTC. This encodes CASSLAQDYGYTF.

The V call is TRBV6-5, the J call TRBJ1-1; 8 nucleotides match TRBD1. The ends lost 0 bases at V and 3 bases at J; junction bases unmatched: 0. CDR3 size: 14 residues. CDR1 and CDR2 (germline): MNHEY, SVGAGI. DNA for the CDR3: TGTGCCAGCAGTTACTCCAGGGGGCACACTGAAGCTTTCTTT. This translates into CASSYSRGHTEAFF.

The gene calls are TRBV5-1 and TRBJ2-2; TRBD2 is a possible D gene (5 bases). Trimming took 0 bases from V and 5 from J, leaving 11 bases between them. Germline CDR1 is SGHRS and CDR2 is YFSETQ. This CDR3 region has 15 residues. The CDR3 sequence: CASSLDTSGTGELFF. The CDR3 nucleotides are TGCGCCAGCAGCTTGGATACCTCGGGGACCGGGGAGCTGTTTTTT.

This clone was recorded a few times. The genes are TRBV7-2 and TRBJ2-7, with TRBD1 matching over 9 bases. The CDR3 extends over 16 amino acids. CDR1 and CDR2 (germline): SGHTA, FQGNSA. V shed 5 bases and J 0 bases; nucleotides not matched to a gene: 8. CDR3 sequence (DNA): TGTGCCAGCAGCCGTATCGGGACAGGGAGCTCCTACGAGCAGTACTTC. It is translated as CASSRIGTGSSYEQYF. The whole variable domain, filled in from reference TRBV7-2 and TRBJ2-7, reads GAGVSQSPSNKVTEKGKDVELRCDPISGHTALYWYRQSLGQGLEFLIYFQGNSAPDKSGLPSDRFSAERTGGSVSTLTIQRTQQEDSAVYLCASSRIGTGSSYEQYFGPGTRLTVT.

The chain has TRBV7-3 and TRBJ1-1, with a weak D call TRBD1 (5 bases). CDR1 SGHTA and CDR2 FQGTGA come from the germline V gene. V gave up 1 base and J gave up 4 bases, with 7 bases separating them. The CDR3 sequence is 13 residues long. As DNA, the CDR3 is TGTGCCAGCAGCTTAAGGCAGGGCACTGAAGCTTTCTTT. Translating it yields CASSLRQGTEAFF. Variable domain in full (rest from reference TRBV7-3 and TRBJ1-1): GAGVSQTPSNKVTEKGKYVELRCDPISGHTALYWYRQSLGQGPEFLIYFQGTGAADDSGLPNDRFFAVRPEGSVSTLKIQRTERGDSAVYLCASSLRQGTEAFFGQGTRLTVV.

Written as DNA, the CDR3 is TGTGCCAGCAGTTCGGGACAGGGTGTCCAAGAGACCCAGTACTTC. Its translation: CASSSGQGVQETQYF. The chain carries TRBV5-8 and TRBJ2-5, with 9 positions matching TRBD1. With V trimmed by 5 bases and J by 1 base, 6 bases remained unmatched. Germline values: CDR1 SGHTS, CDR2 YDEGEE. The length of the CDR3 is 15 residues.

J is TRBJ2-7 and V is TRBV12-3 or TRBV12-4; D possibly corresponds to TRBD1 (6 bases). Trimming pared 6 bases from V and 5 bases from J, leaving 14 bases between. The CDR3 runs 13 residues. CDR3: CASSPDRRNEQYF. CDR3 in DNA: TGTGCCAGCAGCCCCGACAGGCGGAACGAGCAGTACTTC.

This chain uses TRBV9 with TRBJ1-4; D may be TRBD1 (5 bases). There are 16 residues in the CDR3. Per the germline V gene, CDR1 is SGDLS and CDR2 is YYNGEE. With 3 bases removed from V and 4 bases from J, the gap between germline ends came to 16 bases. The CDR3 spells CASSAQQTASNEKLFF. Here the CDR3 DNA reads TGTGCCAGCAGCGCACAGCAGACAGCAAGTAATGAAAAACTGTTTTTT.

The chain couples TRBV28 to TRBJ1-1; D is unclear. V was shortened by 7 bases and J by 0 bases, with 9 bases between the two germline ends. CDR3 size: 13 residues. The V gene's germline CDR1 is MDHEN and CDR2 SYDVKM. CDR3 loop: CASKGFMNTEAFF. CDR3 nucleotides: TGTGCCAGCAAGGGATTTATGAACACTGAAGCTTTCTTT. The whole variable domain, remainder taken from reference TRBV28 and TRBJ1-1, is DVKVTQSSRYLVKRTGEKVFLECVQDMDHENMFWYRQDPGLGLRLIYFSYDVKMKEKGDIPEGYSVSREKKERFSLILESASTNQTSMYLCASKGFMNTEAFFGQGTRLTVV.

The chain joins TRBV2 to TRBJ2-3; no firm D call. Germline values: CDR1 SNHLY, CDR2 FYNNEI. Trimming shortened V by 8 bases and J by 2 bases, and 11 bases separated the two germline ends. The CDR3 contains 13 residues. CDR3 sequence (DNA): TGTGCCAGCTGGGCATATAACACAGATACGCAGTATTTT. Translating it yields CASWAYNTDTQYF.

The CDR3 DNA sequence: TGTGCCAGCAGCTTACAGGGAGGCAATCAGCCCCAGCATTTT. It yields the protein CASSLQGGNQPQHF. The chain links TRBV7-2 to TRBJ1-5; a possible D gene is TRBD1 (5 bases). This CDR3 comprises 14 residues. V gave up 2 bases and J gave up 2 bases, with 7 bases separating them. Germline-derived CDR1 and CDR2 are SGHTA and FQGNSA.

This clone was detected once. The chain employs TRBV7-2 and TRBJ1-1; a possible D gene is TRBD1 (6 bases). Trimming took 4 bases from V and 2 from J, leaving 11 bases between them. Germline CDR1 SGHTA, CDR2 FQGNSA. The CDR3 spans 14 residues. CDR3 coding DNA: TGTGCCAGCAGCTGGCAGGGGTTTAACACTGAAGCTTTCTTT. Translated: CASSWQGFNTEAFF.

The chain combines TRBV24-1 with TRBJ2-2; D might be TRBD2 (5 bases). V was trimmed by 0 bases and J by 6 bases, leaving 10 bases between them. Germline V gene data show CDR1 as KGHDR and CDR2 as SFDVKD. There are 15 residues in the CDR3. The CDR3 is CATSDLSRGAGELFF. The CDR3 DNA reads TGTGCCACCAGTGATTTGAGCCGGGGAGCCGGGGAGCTGTTTTTT.

The chain carries TRBV7-3 and TRBJ2-3; D remains ambiguous. Trimming removed 2 bases at V and 4 bases at J, with 7 bases between. Germline V gene data show CDR1 as SGHTA and CDR2 as FQGTGA. The CDR3 has 13 amino acids. Here the CDR3 DNA reads TGTGCCAGCAGCTTATATGAAGCAGATACGCAGTATTTT. Translating gives CASSLYEADTQYF. Drawing the rest from reference TRBV7-3 and TRBJ2-3, the complete variable domain is GAGVSQTPSNKVTEKGKYVELRCDPISGHTALYWYRQSLGQGPEFLIYFQGTGAADDSGLPNDRFFAVRPEGSVSTLKIQRTERGDSAVYLCASSLYEADTQYFGPGTRLTVL.

The rearrangement uses TRBV7-2 and TRBJ2-5, with a tentative D call TRBD2 (6 bases). The CDR3 has 15 amino acids. V was pared by 4 bases and J by 2 bases, with 14 bases between. Germline CDR1 reads SGHTA; CDR2 reads FQGNSA. The CDR3 reads CASSSDYPGQETQYF. The CDR3 nucleotides read TGTGCCAGCAGCTCGGACTACCCAGGACAAGAGACCCAGTACTTC.

CDR3 region: CASSSGPLNTEAFF. The CDR3 bases are TGTGCCAGCAGTTCAGGCCCCTTGAACACTGAAGCTTTCTTT. The chain has TRBV28 and TRBJ1-1; the D is unclear. Germline values: CDR1 MDHEN, CDR2 SYDVKM. The CDR3 has 14 residues. Trimming took 4 bases from V and 0 from J, leaving 9 bases between them.

This chain uses TRBV28 with TRBJ1-6; the D gene is possibly TRBD1 (6 bases). The CDR3 contains 16 residues. The germline gives CDR1 MDHEN, CDR2 SYDVKM. With 2 bases removed from V and 16 bases from J, the gap between germline ends came to 24 bases. The CDR3 region is CASSLPETGPRGYLHF. As DNA, the CDR3 is TGTGCCAGCAGTTTACCCGAGACAGGTCCAAGGGGTTATCTCCACTTT. The complete variable domain, with remaining parts taken from reference TRBV28 and TRBJ1-6, reads DVKVTQSSRYLVKRTGEKVFLECVQDMDHENMFWYRQDPGLGLRLIYFSYDVKMKEKGDIPEGYSVSREKKERFSLILESASTNQTSMYLCASSLPETGPRGYLHFGNGTRLTVT.

The chain employs TRBV9 and TRBJ2-6, with D unresolved. The CDR3 length is 15 residues. V was trimmed by 1 base and J by 0 bases, leaving 5 bases between them. Germline-derived CDR1 and CDR2 are SGDLS and YYNGEE. CDR3 sequence: CASSVSRSGANVLTF. In DNA, the CDR3 is TGTGCCAGCAGCGTATCGCGCTCTGGGGCCAACGTCCTGACTTTC.

This sequence joins TRBV19 and TRBJ1-1, with 7 bases identical to TRBD1. Per the germline V gene, CDR1 is LNHDA and CDR2 is SQIVND (reference sequence). The CDR3 is 14 amino acids. The junction had 7 bases not matched to a gene; V was cut back by 6 bases and J by 3 bases. This CDR3 is CASSPGQIDTEAFF. DNA for the CDR3: TGTGCCAGTAGCCCGGGACAGATAGACACTGAAGCTTTCTTT.

The rearrangement joins TRBV7-9 to TRBJ1-3, with a weak D call TRBD1 (5 bases). The CDR3 has 14 residues. From germline, CDR1 is SEHNR and CDR2 FQNEAQ (reference sequence). V shed 5 bases and J shed 0 bases, with 8 bases lying between them. The CDR3 DNA is TGTGCCAGCAGCAAGACAGCCTCTGGAAACACCATATATTTT. Encoded protein: CASSKTASGNTIYF.

The chain combines TRBV19 with TRBJ2-5; 10 nucleotides line up with TRBD2. The CDR3 runs to 16 residues. The J segment lost 1 base and the V segment lost 6 bases, leaving 8 bases of the junction unmatched. Germline loops: CDR1 LNHDA, CDR2 SQIVND (reference sequence). This CDR3 reads CASSITAGGPQETQYF. CDR3 in DNA: TGTGCCAGTAGCATTACAGCGGGGGGGCCCCAAGAGACCCAGTACTTC.

The rearrangement uses TRBV7-3 and TRBJ1-2; 7 bases align to TRBD1. V lost 5 bases to trimming and J lost 1 base; unmatched junction nucleotides: 19. The germline V gene has CDR1 SGHTA and CDR2 FQGTGA. The length of the CDR3 is 19 residues. In DNA, the CDR3 is TGTGCCAGCAGCGCCACCGTCTTACCGGGACAGAGCCTTAACTATGGCTACACCTTC. This gives the protein CASSATVLPGQSLNYGYTF.

This clone appeared a single time. The rearrangement uses TRBV24-1 and TRBJ2-1, with 11 positions matching TRBD2. The germline V gene encodes CDR1 KGHDR and CDR2 SFDVKD. The CDR3 totals 19 residues. V trimming: 2 bases; J trimming: 1 base; junction bases outside the gene matches: 9. The CDR3 spells CATSDSTSGRIKSYNEQFF. The DNA of the CDR3 is TGTGCCACCAGTGATTCAACTAGCGGGAGAATTAAATCCTACAATGAGCAGTTCTTC.

The chain couples TRBV2 to TRBJ2-3; D might be TRBD2 (5 bases). CDR3 length: 12 amino acids. Germline CDR1 is SNHLY and CDR2 is FYNNEI. The V gene lost 6 bases and the J gene lost 4 bases, with 8 bases spanning the gap. The CDR3 is CASRSEADTQYF. The DNA for the CDR3 is TGTGCCAGCAGGTCGGAGGCAGATACGCAGTATTTT.

This chain links TRBV11-2 with TRBJ1-1, with a possible D match to TRBD1 (5 bases). The CDR3 has 17 residues. Germline-derived CDR1 and CDR2 are SGHAT and FQNNGV. The V end was cut by 2 bases, the J end by 2 bases, with 18 bases between. This CDR3 is CASSLISYQQVNTEAFF. CDR3 coding DNA: TGTGCCAGCAGCTTAATTTCCTACCAACAGGTAAACACTGAAGCTTTCTTT.

The V gene is TRBV5-1, the J gene TRBJ2-3; TRBD2 matches at 11 bases. The V gene end was trimmed by 4 bases and the J gene end by 3 bases; junction bases not matched to a gene: 7. Germline V lookup: CDR1 SGHRS, CDR2 YFSETQ. There are 16 residues in the CDR3. The DNA of the CDR3 is TGCGCCAGCAGCATGACTAGCGGGGCAGGGACAGATACGCAGTATTTT. It specifies CASSMTSGAGTDTQYF.